The clone carrying this T cell receptor beta chain rates as large (0.1 to 1%). These data belong to a study of technical replicates of blood from a few donors. Sequenced by immunoSEQ multiplex PCR; TCRdb stores in-frame clones only, minus some. The sample yields about 66,000 clones, around 89% seen once. The CDR3 totals 16 residues. Per germline, CDR1 SGHNT and CDR2 YYREEE (reference sequence). V dropped 4 bases and J dropped 0 bases, with 11 bases sitting between them. The clonotype originates from a human donor in good health. Some clones in this sample may be carry-over from other donors' samples. The sample taken for sequencing was PBMCs. This chain connects TRBV5-4 to TRBJ2-6; D gene unclear. The CDR3 nucleotides read TGTGCCAGCAGCGCCTTACCGAGCTCTGGGGCCAACGTCCTGACTTTC. The encoded protein is CASSALPSSGANVLTF. Full variable domain (remainder filled in from reference TRBV5-4 and TRBJ2-6): ETGVTQSPTHLIKTRGQQVTLRCSSQSGHNTVSWYQQALGQGPQFIFQYYREEENGRGNFPPRFSGLQFPNYSSELNVNALELDDSALYLCASSALPSSGANVLTFGAGSRLTVL.